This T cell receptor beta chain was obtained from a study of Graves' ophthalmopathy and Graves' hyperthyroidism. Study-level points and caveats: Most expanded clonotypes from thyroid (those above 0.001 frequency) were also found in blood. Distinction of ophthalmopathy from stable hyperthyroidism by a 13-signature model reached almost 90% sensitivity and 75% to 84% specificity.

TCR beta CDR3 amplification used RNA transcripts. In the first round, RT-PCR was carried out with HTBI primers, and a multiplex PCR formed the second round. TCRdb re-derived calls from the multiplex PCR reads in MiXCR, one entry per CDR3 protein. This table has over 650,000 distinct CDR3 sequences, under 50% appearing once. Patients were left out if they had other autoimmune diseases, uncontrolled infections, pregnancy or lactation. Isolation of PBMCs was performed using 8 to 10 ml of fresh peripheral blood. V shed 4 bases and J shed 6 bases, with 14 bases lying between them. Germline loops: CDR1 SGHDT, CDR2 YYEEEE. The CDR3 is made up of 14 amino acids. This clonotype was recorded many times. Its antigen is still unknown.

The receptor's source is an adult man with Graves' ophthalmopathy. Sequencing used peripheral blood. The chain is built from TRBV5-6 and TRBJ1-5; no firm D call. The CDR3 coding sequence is TGTGCCAGCAGCCGACACCAAGGGATTCAGCCCCAGCATTTT. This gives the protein CASSRHQGIQPQHF.